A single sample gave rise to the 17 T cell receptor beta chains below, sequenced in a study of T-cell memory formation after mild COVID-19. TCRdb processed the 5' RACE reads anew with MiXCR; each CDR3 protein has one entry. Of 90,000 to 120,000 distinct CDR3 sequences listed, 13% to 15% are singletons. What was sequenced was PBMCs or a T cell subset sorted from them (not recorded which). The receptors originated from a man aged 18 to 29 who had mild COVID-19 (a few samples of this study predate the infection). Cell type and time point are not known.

The CDR3: CASSSIADRGSPLHF. CDR3 nucleotides: TGTGCCAGCAGCTCCATTGCCGACAGGGGGTCACCCCTCCACTTT. V usage is TRBV7-9 and J usage is TRBJ1-6, with 9 positions matching TRBD1. This CDR3 is built from 15 residues. V shed 4 bases, J shed 10 bases, and the junction held 8 bases outside the gene matches. CDR1 is SEHNR, CDR2 FQNEAQ, per germline (reference sequence).

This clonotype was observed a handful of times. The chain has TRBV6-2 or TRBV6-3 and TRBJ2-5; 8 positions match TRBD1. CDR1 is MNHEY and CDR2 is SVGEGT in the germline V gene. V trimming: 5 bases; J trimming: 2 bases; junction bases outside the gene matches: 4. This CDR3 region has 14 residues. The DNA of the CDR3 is TGTGCCAGCAGTCTGAACAGGGGGCAAGAGACCCAGTACTTC. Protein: CASSLNRGQETQYF.

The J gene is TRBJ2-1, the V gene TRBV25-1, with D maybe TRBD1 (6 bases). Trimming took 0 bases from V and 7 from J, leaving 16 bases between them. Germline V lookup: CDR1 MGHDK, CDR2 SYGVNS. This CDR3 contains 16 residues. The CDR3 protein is CASSEYGLQGPNEQFF. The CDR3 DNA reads TGTGCCAGCAGTGAATATGGCCTTCAGGGGCCGAATGAGCAGTTCTTC.

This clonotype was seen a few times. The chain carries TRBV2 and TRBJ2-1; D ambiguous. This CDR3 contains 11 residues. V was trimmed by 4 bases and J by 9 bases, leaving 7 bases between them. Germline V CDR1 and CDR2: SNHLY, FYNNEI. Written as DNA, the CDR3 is TGTGCCAGCAGTGCGAGCCCTGAGCAGTTCTTC. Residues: CASSASPEQFF.

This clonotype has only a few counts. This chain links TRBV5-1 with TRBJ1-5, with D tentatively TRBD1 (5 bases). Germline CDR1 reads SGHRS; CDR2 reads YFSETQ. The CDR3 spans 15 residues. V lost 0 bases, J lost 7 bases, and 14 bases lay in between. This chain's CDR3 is CASSLEGGTRQPQHF. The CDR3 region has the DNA TGCGCCAGCAGCTTGGAGGGAGGGACGAGGCAGCCCCAGCATTTT. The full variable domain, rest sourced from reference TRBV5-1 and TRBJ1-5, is KAGVTQTPRYLIKTRGQQVTLSCSPISGHRSVSWYQQTPGQGLQFLFEYFSETQRNKGNFPGRFSGRQFSNSRSEMNVSTLELGDSALYLCASSLEGGTRQPQHFGDGTRLSIL.

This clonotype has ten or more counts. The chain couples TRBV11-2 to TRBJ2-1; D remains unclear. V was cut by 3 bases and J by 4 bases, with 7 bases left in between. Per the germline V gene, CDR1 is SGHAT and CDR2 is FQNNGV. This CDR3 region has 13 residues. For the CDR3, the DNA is TGTGCCAGCAGCTTGGCCTCTTACAATGAGCAGTTCTTC. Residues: CASSLASYNEQFF. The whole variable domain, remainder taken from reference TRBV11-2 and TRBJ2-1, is EAGVAQSPRYKIIEKRQSVAFWCNPISGHATLYWYQQILGQGPKLLIQFQNNGVVDDSQLPKDRFSAERLKGVDSTLKIQPAKLEDSAVYLCASSLASYNEQFFGPGTRLTVL.

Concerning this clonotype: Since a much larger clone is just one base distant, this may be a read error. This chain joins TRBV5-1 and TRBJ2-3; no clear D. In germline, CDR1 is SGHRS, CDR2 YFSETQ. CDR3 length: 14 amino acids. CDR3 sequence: CASGLVPSTDTQYF. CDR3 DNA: TGCGCCAGCGGCTTGGTGCCTAGCACAGATACGCAGTATTTT.

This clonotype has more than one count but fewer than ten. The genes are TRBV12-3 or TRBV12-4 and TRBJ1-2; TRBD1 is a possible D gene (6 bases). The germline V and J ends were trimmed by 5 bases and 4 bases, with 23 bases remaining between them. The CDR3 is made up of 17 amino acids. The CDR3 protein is CASSPRDRPILLYGYTF. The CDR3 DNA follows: TGTGCCAGCAGTCCCCGAGACAGGCCCATCCTCCTCTATGGCTACACCTTC.

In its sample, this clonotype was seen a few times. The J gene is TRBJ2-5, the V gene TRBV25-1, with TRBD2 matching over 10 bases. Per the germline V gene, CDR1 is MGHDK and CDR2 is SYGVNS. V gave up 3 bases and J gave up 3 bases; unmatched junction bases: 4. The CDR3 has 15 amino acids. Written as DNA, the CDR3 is TGTGCCAGCAGTGACTCCAGCGGGGGGGAAGAGACCCAGTACTTC. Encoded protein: CASSDSSGGEETQYF.

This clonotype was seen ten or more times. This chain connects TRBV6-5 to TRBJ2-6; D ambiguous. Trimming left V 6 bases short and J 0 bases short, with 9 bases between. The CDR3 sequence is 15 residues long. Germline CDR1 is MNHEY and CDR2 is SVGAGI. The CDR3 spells CASRPLFSGANVLTF. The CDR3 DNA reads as TGTGCCAGCAGACCGCTTTTCTCTGGGGCCAACGTCCTGACTTTC.

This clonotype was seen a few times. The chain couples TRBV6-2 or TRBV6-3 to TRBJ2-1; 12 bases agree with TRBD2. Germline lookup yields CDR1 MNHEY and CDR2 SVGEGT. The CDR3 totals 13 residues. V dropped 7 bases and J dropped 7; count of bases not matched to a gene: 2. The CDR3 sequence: CASTLAGGNEQFF. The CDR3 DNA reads TGTGCCAGCACTCTAGCGGGGGGGAATGAGCAGTTCTTC.

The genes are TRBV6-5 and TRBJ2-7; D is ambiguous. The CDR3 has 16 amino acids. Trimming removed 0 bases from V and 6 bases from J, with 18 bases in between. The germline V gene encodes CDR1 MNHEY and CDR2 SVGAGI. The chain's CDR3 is CASSYSQNGWGVEQYF. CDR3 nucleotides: TGTGCCAGCAGTTACTCCCAAAACGGTTGGGGTGTCGAGCAGTACTTC.

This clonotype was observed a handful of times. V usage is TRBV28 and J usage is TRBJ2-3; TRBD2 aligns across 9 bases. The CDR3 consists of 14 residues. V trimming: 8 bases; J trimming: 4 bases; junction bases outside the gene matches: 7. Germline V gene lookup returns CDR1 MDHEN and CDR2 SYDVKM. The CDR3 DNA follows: TGTGCCAGCTCGATTAGCGGGGGTGCAGATACGCAGTATTTT. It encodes CASSISGGADTQYF. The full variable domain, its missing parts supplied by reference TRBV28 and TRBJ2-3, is DVKVTQSSRYLVKRTGEKVFLECVQDMDHENMFWYRQDPGLGLRLIYFSYDVKMKEKGDIPEGYSVSREKKERFSLILESASTNQTSMYLCASSISGGADTQYFGPGTRLTVL.

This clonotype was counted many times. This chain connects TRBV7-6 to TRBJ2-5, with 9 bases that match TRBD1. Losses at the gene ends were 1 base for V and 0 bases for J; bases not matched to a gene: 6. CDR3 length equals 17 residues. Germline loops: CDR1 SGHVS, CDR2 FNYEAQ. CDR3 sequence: CASSLEGTGRYQETQYF. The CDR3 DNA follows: TGTGCCAGCAGCTTAGAGGGGACAGGGAGGTACCAAGAGACCCAGTACTTC.

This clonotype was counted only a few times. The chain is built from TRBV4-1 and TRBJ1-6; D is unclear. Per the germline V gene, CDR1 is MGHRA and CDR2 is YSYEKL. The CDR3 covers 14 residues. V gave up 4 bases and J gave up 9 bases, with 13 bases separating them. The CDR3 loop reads CASSPAGNSSPLHF. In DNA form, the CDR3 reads TGCGCCAGCAGCCCCGCGGGGAATAGTTCACCCCTCCACTTT.

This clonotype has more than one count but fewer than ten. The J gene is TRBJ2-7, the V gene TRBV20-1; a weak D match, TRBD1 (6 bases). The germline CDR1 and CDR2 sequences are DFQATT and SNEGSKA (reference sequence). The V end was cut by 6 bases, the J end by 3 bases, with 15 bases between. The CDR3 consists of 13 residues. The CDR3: CSASAGQFYEQYF. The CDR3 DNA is TGCAGTGCGTCAGCCGGACAGTTCTACGAGCAGTACTTC.

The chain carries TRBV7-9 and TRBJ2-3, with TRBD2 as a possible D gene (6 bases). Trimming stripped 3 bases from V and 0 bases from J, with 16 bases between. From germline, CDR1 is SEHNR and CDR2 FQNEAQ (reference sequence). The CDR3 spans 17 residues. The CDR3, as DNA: TGTGCCAGCAGCTTTTTCCTCCAGCGGGCTAGCACAGATACGCAGTATTTT. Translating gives CASSFFLQRASTDTQYF.